The present T cell receptor (beta chain) was sequenced within a study of T cell responses to AZD1222 COVID-19 vaccine. Looking at the study overall: Pooled in the analysis were second doses at about 4 or about 12 weeks.

Note on this clone: Antigen unknown.

V lost 0 bases to trimming and J lost 0 bases, with 9 bases between them. Germline values: CDR1 MGHRA, CDR2 YSYEKL. CDR3 length: 16 residues. Produced via immunoSEQ multiplex PCR; TCRdb's table is partial and in-frame only. The data hold some 120,000 clones, with 80% to 95% observed a single time. Points from the study as a whole: Close to half of spike-specific TCRs reportedly recognize unmutated variant regions. Across spike, vaccine-associated CD4 TCRs were found, dominant at 160-218 and 743-854. There were mostly white British donors and more females than males, and clonal diversity was possibly underestimated.

V gene TRBV4-1 combines with J gene TRBJ1-3; D call uncertain. The source is an adult in good health. The specimen was peripheral blood, collected on day 0 of AZD1222 vaccination. CDR3 residues: CASSQEKRSSGNTIYF. DNA for the CDR3: TGCGCCAGCAGCCAAGAGAAGCGTAGCTCTGGAAACACCATATATTTT.